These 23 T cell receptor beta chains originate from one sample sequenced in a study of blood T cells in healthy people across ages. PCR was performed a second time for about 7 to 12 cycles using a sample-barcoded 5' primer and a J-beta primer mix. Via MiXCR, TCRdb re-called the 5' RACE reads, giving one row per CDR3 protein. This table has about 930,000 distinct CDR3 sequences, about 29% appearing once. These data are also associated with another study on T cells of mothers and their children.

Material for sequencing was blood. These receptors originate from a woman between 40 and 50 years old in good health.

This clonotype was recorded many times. CDR3 in DNA: TGTGCCAGCAGATTAACACAGGTGATCTCCTACGAGCAGTACTTC. Protein sequence: CASRLTQVISYEQYF. The gene calls are TRBV28 and TRBJ2-7, with D perhaps matching TRBD1 (5 bases). Trimming left V 6 bases short and J 0 bases short, with 15 bases between. The CDR3 loop spans 15 amino acids. Per the germline V gene, CDR1 is MDHEN and CDR2 is SYDVKM.

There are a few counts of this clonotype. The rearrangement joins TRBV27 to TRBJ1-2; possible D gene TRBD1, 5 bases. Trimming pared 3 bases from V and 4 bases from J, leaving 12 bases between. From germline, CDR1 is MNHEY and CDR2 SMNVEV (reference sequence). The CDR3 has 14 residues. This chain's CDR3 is CASSFEAQGYGYTF. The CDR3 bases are TGTGCCAGCAGTTTTGAGGCCCAGGGCTATGGCTACACCTTC.

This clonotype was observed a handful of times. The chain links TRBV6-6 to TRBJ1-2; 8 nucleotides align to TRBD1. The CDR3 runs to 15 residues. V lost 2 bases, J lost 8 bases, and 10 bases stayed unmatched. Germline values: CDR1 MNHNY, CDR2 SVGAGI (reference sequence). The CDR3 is CASSYGPGGAEGYTF. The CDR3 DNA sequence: TGTGCCAGCAGTTACGGGCCAGGGGGCGCTGAAGGCTACACCTTC.

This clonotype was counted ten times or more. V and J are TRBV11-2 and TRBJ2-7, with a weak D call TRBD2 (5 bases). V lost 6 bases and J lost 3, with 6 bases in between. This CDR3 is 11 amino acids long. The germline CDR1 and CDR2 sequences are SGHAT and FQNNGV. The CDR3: CASRDFYEQYF. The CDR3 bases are TGTGCCAGCAGGGACTTCTACGAGCAGTACTTC.

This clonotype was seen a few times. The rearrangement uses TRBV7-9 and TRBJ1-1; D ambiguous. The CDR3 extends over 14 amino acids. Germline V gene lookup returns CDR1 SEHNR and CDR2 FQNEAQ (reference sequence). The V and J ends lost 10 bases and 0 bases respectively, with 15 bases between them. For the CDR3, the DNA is TGTGCCACACGTCCGCGGGTAGTGAACACTGAAGCTTTCTTT. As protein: CATRPRVVNTEAFF.

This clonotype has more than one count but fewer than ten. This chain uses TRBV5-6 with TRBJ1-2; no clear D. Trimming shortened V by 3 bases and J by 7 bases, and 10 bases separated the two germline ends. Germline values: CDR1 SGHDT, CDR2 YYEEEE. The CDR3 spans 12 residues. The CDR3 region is CASSYDGSGYTF. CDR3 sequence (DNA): TGTGCCAGCAGCTACGACGGCAGTGGCTACACCTTC.

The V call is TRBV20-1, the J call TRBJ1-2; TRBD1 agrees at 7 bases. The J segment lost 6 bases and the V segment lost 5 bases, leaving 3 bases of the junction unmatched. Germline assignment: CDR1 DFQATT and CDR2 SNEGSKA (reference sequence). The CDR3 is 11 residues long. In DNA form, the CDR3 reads TGCAGTGCTGACAGGGAGAATGGCTACACCTTC. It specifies CSADRENGYTF.

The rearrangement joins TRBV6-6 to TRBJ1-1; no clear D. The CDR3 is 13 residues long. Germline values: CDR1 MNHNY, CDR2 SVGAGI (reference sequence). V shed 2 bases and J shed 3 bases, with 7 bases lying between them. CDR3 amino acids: CASSYAWDTEAFF. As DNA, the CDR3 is TGTGCCAGCAGTTACGCCTGGGACACTGAAGCTTTCTTT.

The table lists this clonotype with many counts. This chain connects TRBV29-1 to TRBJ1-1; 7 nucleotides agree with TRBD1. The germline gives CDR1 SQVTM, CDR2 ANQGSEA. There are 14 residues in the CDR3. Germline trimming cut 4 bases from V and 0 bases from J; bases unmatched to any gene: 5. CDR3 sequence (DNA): TGCAGCGTTGGGACAGGATCCATGAACACTGAAGCTTTCTTT. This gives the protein CSVGTGSMNTEAFF.

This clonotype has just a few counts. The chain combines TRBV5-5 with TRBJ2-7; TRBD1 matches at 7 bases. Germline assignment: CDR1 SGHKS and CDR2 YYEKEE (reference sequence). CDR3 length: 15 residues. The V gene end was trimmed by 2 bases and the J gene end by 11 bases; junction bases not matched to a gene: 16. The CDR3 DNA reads TGTGCCAGCAGCTTCCCTCCGGACCCGGGACAGCCGGAGTACTTC. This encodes CASSFPPDPGQPEYF.

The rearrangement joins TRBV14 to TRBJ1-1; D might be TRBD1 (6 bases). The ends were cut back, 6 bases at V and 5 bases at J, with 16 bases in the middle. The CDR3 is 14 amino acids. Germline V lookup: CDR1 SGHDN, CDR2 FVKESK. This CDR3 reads CASRGTGWETEAFF. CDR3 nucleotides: TGTGCCAGCAGGGGAACAGGGTGGGAAACTGAAGCTTTCTTT. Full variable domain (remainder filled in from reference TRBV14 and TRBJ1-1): EAGVTQFPSHSVIEKGQTVTLRCDPISGHDNLYWYRRVMGKEIKFLLHFVKESKQDESGMPNNRFLAERTGGTYSTLKVQPAELEDSGVYFCASRGTGWETEAFFGQGTRLTVV.

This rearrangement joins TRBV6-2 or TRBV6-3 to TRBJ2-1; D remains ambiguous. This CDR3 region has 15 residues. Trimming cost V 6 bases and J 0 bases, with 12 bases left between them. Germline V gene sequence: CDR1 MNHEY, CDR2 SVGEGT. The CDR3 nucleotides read TGTGCCAGCAGCCCCTCCAGTGGCTCCTACAATGAGCAGTTCTTC. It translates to CASSPSSGSYNEQFF.

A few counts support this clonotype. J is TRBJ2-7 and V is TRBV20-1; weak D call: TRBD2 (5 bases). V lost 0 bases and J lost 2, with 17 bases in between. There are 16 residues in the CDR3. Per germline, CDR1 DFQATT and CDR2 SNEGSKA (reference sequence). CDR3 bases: TGCAGTGCTAGAGACACGGGGTCGGGGAGAACCTACGAGCAGTACTTC. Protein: CSARDTGSGRTYEQYF.

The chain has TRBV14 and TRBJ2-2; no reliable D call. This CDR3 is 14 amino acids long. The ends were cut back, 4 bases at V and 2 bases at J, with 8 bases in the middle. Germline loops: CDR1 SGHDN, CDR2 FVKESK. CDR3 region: CASSRTQNTGELFF. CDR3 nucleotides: TGTGCCAGCAGCCGGACGCAAAACACCGGGGAGCTGTTTTTT. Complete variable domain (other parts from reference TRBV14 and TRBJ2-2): EAGVTQFPSHSVIEKGQTVTLRCDPISGHDNLYWYRRVMGKEIKFLLHFVKESKQDESGMPNNRFLAERTGGTYSTLKVQPAELEDSGVYFCASSRTQNTGELFFGEGSRLTVL.

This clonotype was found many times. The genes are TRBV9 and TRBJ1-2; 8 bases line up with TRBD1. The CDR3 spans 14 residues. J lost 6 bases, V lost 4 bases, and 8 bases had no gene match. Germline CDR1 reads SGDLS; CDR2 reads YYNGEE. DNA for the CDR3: TGTGCCAGCAGCCCGGGACAGGCCCAGAATGGCTACACCTTC. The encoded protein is CASSPGQAQNGYTF.

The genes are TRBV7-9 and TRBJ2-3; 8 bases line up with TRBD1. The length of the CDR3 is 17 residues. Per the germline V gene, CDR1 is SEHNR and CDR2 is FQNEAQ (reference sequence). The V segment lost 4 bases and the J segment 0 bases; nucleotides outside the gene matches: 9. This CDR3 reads CASSSLDRGRSTDTQYF. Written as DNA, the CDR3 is TGTGCCAGCAGCTCGCTAGACAGGGGCCGTAGCACAGATACGCAGTATTTT.

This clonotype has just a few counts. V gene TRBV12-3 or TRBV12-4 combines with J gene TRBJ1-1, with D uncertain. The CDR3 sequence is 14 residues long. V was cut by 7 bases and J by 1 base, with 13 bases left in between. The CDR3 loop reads CASTPTRTNTEAFF. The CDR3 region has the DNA TGTGCCAGCACCCCAACAAGAACGAACACTGAAGCTTTCTTT.

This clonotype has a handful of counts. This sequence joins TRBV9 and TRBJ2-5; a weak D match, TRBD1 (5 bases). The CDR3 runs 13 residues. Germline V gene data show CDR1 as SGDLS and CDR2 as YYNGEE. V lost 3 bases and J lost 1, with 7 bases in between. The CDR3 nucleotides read TGTGCCAGCAGCGCGACAGTCCAAGAGACCCAGTACTTC. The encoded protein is CASSATVQETQYF.

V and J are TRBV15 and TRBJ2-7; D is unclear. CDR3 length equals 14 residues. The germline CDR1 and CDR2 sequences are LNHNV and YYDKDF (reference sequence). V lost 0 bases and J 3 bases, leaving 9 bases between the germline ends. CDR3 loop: CATSRESAGYEQYF. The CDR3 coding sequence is TGTGCCACCAGCAGAGAGTCTGCCGGCTACGAGCAGTACTTC.

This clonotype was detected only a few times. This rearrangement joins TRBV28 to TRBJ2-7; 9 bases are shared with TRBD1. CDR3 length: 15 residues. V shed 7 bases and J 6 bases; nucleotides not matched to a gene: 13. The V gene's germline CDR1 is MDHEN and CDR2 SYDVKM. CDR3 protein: CASTNWGQGEGEQYF. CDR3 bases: TGTGCCAGCACCAACTGGGGACAGGGAGAGGGCGAGCAGTACTTC.

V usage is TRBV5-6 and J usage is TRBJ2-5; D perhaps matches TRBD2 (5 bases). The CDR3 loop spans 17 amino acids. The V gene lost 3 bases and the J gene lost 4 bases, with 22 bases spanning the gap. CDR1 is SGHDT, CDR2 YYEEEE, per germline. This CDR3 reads CASSSALDASRAETQYF. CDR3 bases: TGTGCCAGCAGCTCTGCCTTGGATGCTAGCCGGGCAGAGACCCAGTACTTC.

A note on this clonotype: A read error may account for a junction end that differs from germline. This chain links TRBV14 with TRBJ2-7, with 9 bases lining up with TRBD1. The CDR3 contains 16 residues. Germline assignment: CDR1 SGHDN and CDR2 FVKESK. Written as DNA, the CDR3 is TGTACCAGCAGCCAAGATCTCAGGACAGGGGTGCGGGAGCAGTACTTC. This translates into CTSSQDLRTGVREQYF.

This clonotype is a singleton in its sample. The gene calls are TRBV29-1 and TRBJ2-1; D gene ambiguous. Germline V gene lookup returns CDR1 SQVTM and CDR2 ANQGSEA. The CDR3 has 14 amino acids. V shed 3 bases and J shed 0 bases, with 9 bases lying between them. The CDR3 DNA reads TGCAGCGTTGAGCCACTTAGCTCCTACAATGAGCAGTTCTTC. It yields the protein CSVEPLSSYNEQFF.